A selection of T cell receptor beta chains follows, all from one sample in a study of Ad26.COV2.S vaccination and SARS-CoV-2 variants. Method: immunoSEQ multiplex PCR; TCRdb's copy keeps in-frame clones and lacks some. There are over 110,000 clones in the sample; roughly 85% occur only once, and 5% lies in the top ten. The sample in question was peripheral blood, obtained after recovery from COVID-19. Source of these receptors: a human donor who had recovered from COVID-19. Each CDR3 is given with its conserved first and last residue. The D gene is left open where the match is weak. Clone size, where shown, is once, few, many, or a class for clones that have expanded.

j_gene: TRBJ2-5; d_gene: TRBD2; abundance: .; v_gene: TRBV15; CDR3aa: CATGAGGRDETQYF; CDR3nt: TGTGCCACTGGAGCGGGGGGACGTGATGAGACCCAGTACTTC
j_gene: TRBJ2-7; d_gene: TRBD2; abundance: .; v_gene: TRBV4-1; CDR3aa: CASSQDSVAGEPYEQYF; CDR3nt: TGCGCCAGCAGCCAAGATTCCGTAGCGGGGGAACCCTACGAGCAGTACTTC
j_gene: TRBJ2-5; d_gene: .; abundance: once; v_gene: TRBV9; CDR3aa: CASSVGGREETQYF; CDR3nt: TGTGCCAGCAGCGTAGGGGGTAGGGAAGAGACCCAGTACTTC
j_gene: TRBJ1-1; d_gene: .; abundance: .; v_gene: TRBV6-1; CDR3aa: CASSERLRDTEAFF; CDR3nt: TGTGCCAGCAGTGAGAGGCTGAGGGACACTGAAGCTTTCTTT
j_gene: TRBJ2-7; d_gene: TRBD2; abundance: few; v_gene: TRBV3-1/TRBV3-2; CDR3aa: CASSQVAGGASRSSEQYF; CDR3nt: TGTGCCAGCAGCCAAGTAGCGGGGGGGGCTAGCCGATCGTCCGAGCAGTACTTC
j_gene: TRBJ2-5; d_gene: TRBD1; abundance: .; v_gene: TRBV19; CDR3aa: CASKRGQNQETQYF; CDR3nt: TGTGCCAGCAAAAGGGGACAGAACCAAGAGACCCAGTACTTC
j_gene: TRBJ2-5; d_gene: .; abundance: .; v_gene: TRBV5-1; CDR3aa: CASSFGGGQRETQYF; CDR3nt: TGCGCCAGCAGCTTTGGGGGAGGCCAACGTGAGACCCAGTACTTC
j_gene: TRBJ2-2; d_gene: .; abundance: .; v_gene: TRBV7-2; CDR3aa: CASSSRRNTGELFF; CDR3nt: TGTGCCAGCAGCTCTCGGAGGAACACCGGGGAGCTGTTTTTT
j_gene: TRBJ2-7; d_gene: .; abundance: .; v_gene: TRBV5-4; CDR3aa: CASSSPSSSYEQYF; CDR3nt: TGTGCCAGCAGCTCCCCAAGCAGCTCCTACGAGCAGTACTTC
j_gene: TRBJ1-2; d_gene: .; abundance: many; v_gene: TRBV7-2; CDR3aa: CASSLAEGSYNYGYTF; CDR3nt: TGTGCCAGCAGCTTAGCAGAAGGCAGCTACAACTATGGCTACACCTTC
j_gene: TRBJ2-3; d_gene: TRBD2; abundance: .; v_gene: TRBV20-1; CDR3aa: CSASGRALDSTDTQYF; CDR3nt: TGCAGTGCTAGTGGGAGGGCCCTCGATAGCACAGATACGCAGTATTTT
j_gene: TRBJ1-2; d_gene: TRBD1; abundance: .; v_gene: TRBV19; CDR3aa: CASSTRTGLTNYGYTF; CDR3nt: TGTGCCAGTAGTACGCGGACAGGTCTCACTAACTATGGCTACACCTTC
j_gene: TRBJ1-5; d_gene: .; abundance: .; v_gene: TRBV30; CDR3aa: CAWSEQYNQPQHF; CDR3nt: TGTGCCTGGAGTGAACAGTATAATCAGCCCCAGCATTTT
j_gene: TRBJ2-5; d_gene: TRBD1; abundance: .; v_gene: TRBV28; CDR3aa: CASSLLGAGGLDF; CDR3nt: TGTGCCAGCAGTTTACTTGGGGCAGGGGGTCTCGACTTC
j_gene: TRBJ2-1; d_gene: .; abundance: .; v_gene: TRBV6-5; CDR3aa: CATVRGFYNEQFF; CDR3nt: TGTGCCACCGTGCGGGGTTTCTACAATGAGCAGTTCTTC
j_gene: TRBJ2-7; d_gene: .; abundance: .; v_gene: TRBV30; CDR3aa: CAWTGTGNEQYF; CDR3nt: TGTGCCTGGACCGGGACCGGCAACGAGCAGTACTTC
j_gene: TRBJ2-7; d_gene: TRBD2; abundance: once; v_gene: TRBV4-3; CDR3aa: CASSQGAGGTYEQYF; CDR3nt: TGCGCCAGCAGCCAAGGGGCGGGGGGAACCTACGAGCAGTACTTC
j_gene: TRBJ2-7; d_gene: .; abundance: .; v_gene: TRBV28; CDR3aa: CASSLPYLEQYF; CDR3nt: TGTGCCAGCAGCTTACCCTATCTGGAGCAGTACTTC
j_gene: TRBJ1-6; d_gene: .; abundance: once; v_gene: TRBV14; CDR3aa: CASSQAPGYSPLHF; CDR3nt: TGTGCCAGCAGCCAAGCTCCGGGTTATTCACCCCTCCACTTT
j_gene: TRBJ2-7; d_gene: TRBD1; abundance: .; v_gene: TRBV5-1; CDR3aa: CASSWGTVSYEQYF; CDR3nt: TGCGCCAGCAGCTGGGGGACAGTTTCCTACGAGCAGTACTTC
j_gene: TRBJ2-1; d_gene: .; abundance: .; v_gene: TRBV6-5; CDR3aa: CASTSGGLSYNEQFF; CDR3nt: TGTGCCAGCACCTCTGGGGGTCTTTCCTACAATGAGCAGTTCTTC
j_gene: TRBJ1-3; d_gene: .; abundance: .; v_gene: TRBV28; CDR3aa: CASSPPGEDDTIYF; CDR3nt: TGTGCCAGCAGTCCCCCCGGGGAAGACGACACCATATATTTT
j_gene: TRBJ2-1; d_gene: TRBD2; abundance: .; v_gene: TRBV18; CDR3aa: CASSSGLAGGNEQFF; CDR3nt: TGTGCCAGCTCATCGGGACTAGCGGGGGGCAATGAGCAGTTCTTC
j_gene: TRBJ2-1; d_gene: .; abundance: .; v_gene: TRBV7-2; CDR3aa: CASSLWGTKIGGNEQFF; CDR3nt: TGTGCCAGCAGCTTATGGGGGACAAAGATAGGGGGTAATGAGCAGTTCTTC
j_gene: TRBJ2-2; d_gene: TRBD1; abundance: .; v_gene: TRBV11-3; CDR3aa: CASSGTGANTGELFF; CDR3nt: TGTGCCAGCAGCGGGACAGGAGCGAACACCGGGGAGCTGTTTTTT
j_gene: TRBJ1-6; d_gene: .; abundance: .; v_gene: TRBV27; CDR3aa: CASSPYLREHGSPLHF; CDR3nt: TGTGCCAGCAGTCCTTACCTCCGGGAGCACGGTTCACCCCTCCACTTT
j_gene: TRBJ1-5; d_gene: TRBD1; abundance: .; v_gene: TRBV7-9; CDR3aa: CASRGRDRVWQPQHF; CDR3nt: TGTGCCAGCAGGGGCCGGGACAGGGTTTGGCAGCCCCAGCATTTT
j_gene: TRBJ2-3; d_gene: TRBD1; abundance: .; v_gene: TRBV9; CDR3aa: CASSLTGISTDTQYF; CDR3nt: TGTGCCAGCAGCTTGACAGGGATAAGCACAGATACGCAGTATTTT